This entry describes one T cell receptor (beta chain). The sample belongs to a study of tissue T cells after allogeneic stem cell transplantation. TCRdb's table, derived via immunoSEQ multiplex PCR, lists solely in-frame clones and lacks some. This repertoire shows some 43,000 clones, 80% to 95% found once; its top ten account for about 4%. Germline V gene lookup returns CDR1 PRHDT and CDR2 FYEKMQ (reference sequence). Trimming removed 5 bases from V and 6 bases from J, with 11 bases in between. The CDR3 is made up of 12 amino acids. This TCR derives from a woman aged 35-75 years who later had graft-versus-host disease after an allogeneic stem cell transplant. The source was blood, collected before transplantation. This chain connects TRBV13 to TRBJ2-7, with D hard to call. Here the CDR3 DNA reads TGTGCCAGCAGCCAACCTTACGGCGAGCAGTACTTC. It encodes CASSQPYGEQYF. The full variable domain, rest sourced from reference TRBV13 and TRBJ2-7, is AAGVIQSPRHLIKEKRETATLKCYPIPRHDTVYWYQQGPGQDPQFLISFYEKMQSDKGSIPDRFSAQQFSDYHSELNMSSLELGDSALYFCASSQPYGEQYFGPGTRLTVT.